What follows are 19 T cell receptor beta chains derived from one specimen sequenced in a study of blood T cell repertoires in COVID-19. Here immunoSEQ multiplex PCR was the method, and the copy in TCRdb shows in-frame clones only, minus some. There are hundreds of thousands of clones in the sample; around 89% occur only once, and under 4% lies in the top ten. Sequenced: peripheral blood. These receptors were collected from a woman between 25 and 40 years old with COVID-19, enrolled during active disease.

The V gene is TRBV6-5, the J gene TRBJ2-7; D possibly corresponds to TRBD2 (6 bases). V gave up 0 bases and J gave up 5 bases, with 14 bases separating them. This CDR3 spans 15 amino acids. The germline V gene encodes CDR1 MNHEY and CDR2 SVGAGI. The CDR3 nucleotides are TGTGCCAGCAGTTACTCCGGGACTCCGGGCCACGAGCAGTACTTC. Translated, it gives CASSYSGTPGHEQYF.

As for this clone: The junction departs from the called germline gene at one end, perhaps through a read error. Other DNA sequences from this sample encode an identical CDR3 as well. The chain joins TRBV29-1 to TRBJ1-2; D remains unclear. Germline V gives CDR1 SQVTM, CDR2 ANQGSEA. The CDR3 contains 12 residues. This CDR3 is CSVETNGDGYTF. The CDR3 nucleotides read TGCAGCGTTGAGACAAACGGGGATGGCTATACCTTC.

This chain connects TRBV4-2 to TRBJ2-5; 12 bases align to TRBD2. V lost 5 bases to trimming and J lost 3 bases; unmatched junction nucleotides: 4. The CDR3 is 15 amino acids. Germline-derived CDR1 and CDR2 are LGHNA and YNFKEQ. In nucleotides, the CDR3 is TGTGCCAGCAGCGTCCGGACTAGCGGGGAAGAGACCCAGTACTTC. It yields the protein CASSVRTSGEETQYF.

V usage is TRBV2 and J usage is TRBJ1-2; no clear D. From germline, CDR1 is SNHLY and CDR2 FYNNEI. The ends were cut back, 6 bases at V and 5 bases at J, with 7 bases in the middle. CDR3 length equals 11 residues. The CDR3 reads CASSSSYGYTF. CDR3 DNA sequence: TGTGCCAGCAGCTCTTCGTATGGCTACACCTTC.

This chain connects TRBV18 to TRBJ2-2; TRBD1 aligns across 9 bases. Germline values: CDR1 KGHSH, CDR2 LQKENI. This CDR3 is 16 amino acids long. Trimming took 0 bases from V and 9 from J; bases not matched to a gene: 8. The CDR3 region has the DNA TGTGCCAGCTCACCACCTCGGACAGGGGTCGGTCGGGAGCTGTTTTTT. It is translated as CASSPPRTGVGRELFF.

The chain is built from TRBV2 and TRBJ2-1; 14 bases match TRBD2. This CDR3 spans 14 amino acids. With 11 bases clipped from V and 6 bases from J, the junction kept 6 bases outside the gene matches. Germline V gives CDR1 SNHLY, CDR2 FYNNEI. DNA for the CDR3: TGTGCCTTCCCCGGGACTAGCGGGGGCAATGAGCAGTTCTTC. Its protein product is CAFPGTSGGNEQFF.

V and J are TRBV28 and TRBJ2-7; no firm D call. The germline gives CDR1 MDHEN, CDR2 SYDVKM. The CDR3 length is 12 residues. V dropped 2 bases and J dropped 6 bases, with 8 bases sitting between them. This CDR3 is CASSLNSLEQYF. CDR3 bases: TGTGCCAGCAGTTTAAACAGTCTCGAGCAGTACTTC.

The genes are TRBV7-2 and TRBJ2-1; 11 bases fit TRBD1. The trim removed 5 bases at V and 2 bases at J, leaving 2 bases unmatched. This CDR3 contains 15 residues. The germline V gene has CDR1 SGHTA and CDR2 FQGNSA. CDR3 in amino acids: CASSRDRGTYNEQFF. In DNA, the CDR3 is TGTGCCAGCAGCAGGGACAGGGGGACCTACAATGAGCAGTTCTTC.

The chain uses TRBV19 and TRBJ1-5; a weak D match, TRBD1 (5 bases). This CDR3 is 14 amino acids long. Trimming shortened V by 6 bases and J by 2 bases, and 11 bases separated the two germline ends. In germline, CDR1 is LNHDA, CDR2 SQIVND (reference sequence). CDR3 loop: CASSLGGGNQPQHF. In DNA, the CDR3 is TGTGCCAGTAGCCTGGGGGGGGGCAATCAGCCCCAGCATTTT.

The V gene is TRBV6-5, the J gene TRBJ2-7; tentative D call: TRBD1 (5 bases). The V gene's germline CDR1 is MNHEY and CDR2 SVGAGI. Trimming removed 6 bases from V and 3 bases from J, with 18 bases in between. The CDR3 is 15 amino acids. This chain's CDR3 is CASSINPGQLYEQYF. The CDR3 DNA reads TGTGCCAGCAGCATCAACCCAGGACAACTCTACGAGCAGTACTTC.

The gene calls are TRBV5-1 and TRBJ2-5; TRBD1 matches at 7 bases. Per the germline V gene, CDR1 is SGHRS and CDR2 is YFSETQ. V gave up 3 bases and J gave up 8 bases; unmatched junction bases: 13. This CDR3 comprises 15 residues. CDR3 sequence reads: CASSSGSGQVVTQYF. DNA of the CDR3: TGCGCCAGCAGCTCGGGGTCCGGACAGGTGGTCACCCAGTACTTC.

The table lists this clone with a count of one. J is TRBJ2-7 and V is TRBV7-2; D call uncertain. The CDR3 contains 14 residues. Trimming removed 8 bases at V and 0 bases at J, with 14 bases between. Looked up from germline, CDR1 is SGHTA and CDR2 is FQGNSA. The CDR3 spells CASSTRSSSYEQYF. CDR3 in DNA: TGTGCCAGCTCTACCCGGTCGAGCTCCTACGAGCAGTACTTC.

The chain is built from TRBV11-3 and TRBJ2-5; D is possibly TRBD2 (6 bases). CDR1 is SGHNT and CDR2 is YENEEA in the germline V gene. V lost 5 bases and J 4 bases, leaving 11 bases between the germline ends. The CDR3 contains 13 residues. The CDR3: CASSPTSPETQYF. As DNA, the CDR3 is TGTGCCAGCAGCCCTACTAGCCCAGAGACCCAGTACTTC.

The chain couples TRBV3-1 (or the pseudogene TRBV3-2) to TRBJ2-3, with TRBD2 matching 8 bases. Germline V gene sequence: CDR1 LGHDT, CDR2 YNNKEL (reference sequence). The CDR3 sequence is 16 residues long. Unmatched junction bases numbered 6, after V lost 2 bases and J lost 2 bases. DNA for the CDR3: TGTGCCAGCAGCCAAACCCCTAGCGGGTCCACAGATACGCAGTATTTT. Amino acids: CASSQTPSGSTDTQYF.

The chain links TRBV7-2 to TRBJ1-4; D is possibly TRBD1 (5 bases). Deletions cut 5 bases from V and 4 bases from J, with 11 bases between. The CDR3 contains 14 residues. Germline CDR1 reads SGHTA; CDR2 reads FQGNSA. The CDR3 protein is CASSTRDYNEKLFF. The CDR3 DNA sequence: TGTGCCAGCAGCACCCGGGACTATAATGAAAAACTGTTTTTT.

The rearrangement links TRBV6-5 to TRBJ2-1; 7 bases are shared with TRBD2. The V and J ends lost 0 bases and 8 bases, in that order; junction bases with no gene match: 10. The germline V gene encodes CDR1 MNHEY and CDR2 SVGAGI. The CDR3 extends over 16 amino acids. CDR3 bases: TGTGCCAGCAGTTACTCCACGAGCTGGGGGGGGGATGAGCAGTTCTTC. Translation: CASSYSTSWGGDEQFF.

The chain combines TRBV6-5 with TRBJ2-1; D unclear. The germline V gene has CDR1 MNHEY and CDR2 SVGAGI. The CDR3 is 15 amino acids. V lost 0 bases to trimming and J lost 4 bases, with 10 bases between them. The CDR3 DNA reads as TGTGCCAGCAGTTACTCGCGGCCGCGGTACAATGAGCAGTTCTTC. Translated, it gives CASSYSRPRYNEQFF.

J is TRBJ2-1 and V is TRBV27; D possibly corresponds to TRBD1 (6 bases). The CDR3 contains 16 residues. V was trimmed by 7 bases and J by 3 bases, leaving 19 bases between them. Germline CDR1 reads MNHEY; CDR2 reads SMNVEV (reference sequence). CDR3 coding DNA: TGTGCCAGCACTCCTGAGGGACACACCTTCTACAATGAGCAGTTCTTC. Protein sequence: CASTPEGHTFYNEQFF.

The rearrangement uses TRBV18 and TRBJ2-7; 8 nucleotides line up with TRBD1. The CDR3 loop spans 15 amino acids. CDR1 KGHSH and CDR2 LQKENI come from the germline V gene. V lost 3 bases and J lost 2; bases outside the gene matches: 6. CDR3 sequence reads: CASSPGTGQAYEQYF. Written as DNA, the CDR3 is TGTGCCAGCTCACCCGGGACAGGACAAGCCTACGAGCAGTACTTC.